The 29 T cell receptor beta chains below were found in one sample sequenced in a study of blood T cells in healthy people across ages. For the second PCR, which ran for about 6 to 12 cycles, a sample-barcoded 5' primer and a J-beta primer mix were used. Each CDR3 protein gets one entry after TCRdb re-called the 5' RACE reads with MiXCR. The repertoire holds approximately 780,000 distinct CDR3 sequences, with around 24% as singletons. These data were likewise used in another study, on T cells of mothers and their children.

Sequencing was carried out using blood. These receptors were taken from a boy between 10 and 17 years old in good health.

This clonotype was detected once. This chain uses TRBV6-5 with TRBJ1-4; 9 nucleotides line up with TRBD1. The V and J ends lost 0 bases and 5 bases, in that order; junction bases with no gene match: 4. Germline loops: CDR1 MNHEY, CDR2 SVGAGI. The CDR3 covers 16 residues. CDR3 in DNA: TGTGCCAGCAGTTACTCGAAGGGGACAGGGAATGAAAAACTGTTTTTT. It codes for CASSYSKGTGNEKLFF.

V and J are TRBV27 and TRBJ2-6; 9 bases align to TRBD1. V gave up 5 bases and J gave up 1 base; unmatched junction bases: 6. This CDR3 comprises 17 residues. Germline V gene sequence: CDR1 MNHEY, CDR2 SMNVEV (reference sequence). The CDR3 sequence: CASSPGQGFSGANVLTF. The CDR3 nucleotides read TGTGCCAGCAGTCCGGGACAGGGATTTTCTGGGGCCAACGTCCTGACTTTC.

This chain links TRBV20-1 with TRBJ2-5; D call uncertain. The CDR3 has 11 residues. Trimming took off 4 bases at V and 3 bases at J, with 6 bases between the two ends. Germline CDR1 is DFQATT and CDR2 is SNEGSKA (reference sequence). The DNA for the CDR3 is TGCAGTGCTAAGACTGAAGAGACCCAGTACTTC. This codes for CSAKTEETQYF.

V and J are TRBV3-1 and TRBJ2-2; D ambiguous. The germline V and J ends were trimmed by 0 bases and 7 bases, with 3 bases remaining between them. CDR1 is LGHDT, CDR2 YNNKEL, per germline (reference sequence). The length of the CDR3 is 12 residues. For the CDR3, the DNA is TGTGCCAGCAGCCAAGATAGCGGGGAGCTGTTTTTT. Its translation: CASSQDSGELFF.

The chain is built from TRBV2 and TRBJ2-4, with D possibly being TRBD2 (5 bases). The V gene's germline CDR1 is SNHLY and CDR2 FYNNEI. CDR3 length: 15 residues. V was cut by 3 bases and J by 3 bases, with 12 bases left in between. The CDR3: CASSEEGGSKNIQYF. DNA of the CDR3: TGTGCCAGCAGTGAGGAAGGTGGGAGCAAAAACATTCAGTACTTC.

The chain's CDR3 is CSVGFPLTGVETQYF. CDR3 sequence (DNA): TGCAGCGTTGGCTTCCCTCTGACAGGGGTTGAGACCCAGTACTTC. This rearrangement joins TRBV29-1 to TRBJ2-5; 8 bases fit TRBD1. In germline, CDR1 is SQVTM, CDR2 ANQGSEA. This CDR3 has 15 amino acids. Trimming removed 4 bases from V and 5 bases from J; junction bases left unmatched: 12.

Concerning this clonotype: One end of the junction does not line up with germline, which may come from a read error. This chain joins TRBV20-1 and TRBJ2-3; the D gene is possibly TRBD2 (5 bases). The CDR3 runs 11 residues. The germline V gene encodes CDR1 DFQATT and CDR2 SNEGSKA (reference sequence). The DNA of the CDR3 is TGCAGTGCTGGACTGCAAGAGACCCAGTACTTT. It translates to CSAGLQETQYF.

The rearrangement links TRBV20-1 to TRBJ2-7; 11 nucleotides match TRBD2. The CDR3 totals 15 residues. Per the germline V gene, CDR1 is DFQATT and CDR2 is SNEGSKA (reference sequence). Trimming at V came to 3 bases and at J to 4 bases, leaving 8 bases not matched to a gene. CDR3 in DNA: TGCAGTGCTAGCGACTCCGGGACTAGCGGATACGAGCAGTACTTC. This gives the protein CSASDSGTSGYEQYF.

This clonotype was detected a few times. This sequence joins TRBV10-2 and TRBJ2-5; D is perhaps TRBD1 (5 bases). There are 13 residues in the CDR3. Germline V gives CDR1 WSHSY, CDR2 SAAADI. The V end was cut by 3 bases, the J end by 10 bases, with 15 bases between. CDR3 nucleotides: TGCGCCAGCAGTGACCCAAGAACAGGAGACCAGTACTTC. It yields the protein CASSDPRTGDQYF.

This clonotype has more than one count but fewer than ten. This chain connects TRBV6-2 or TRBV6-3 to TRBJ2-7; D remains unclear. V gave up 5 bases and J gave up 12 bases, with 20 bases separating them. CDR3 size: 13 residues. Germline V CDR1 and CDR2: MNHEY, SVGEGT. CDR3 bases: TGTGCCAGCAGTCGATCAGCACAATTACGGCGGTACTTC. Residues: CASSRSAQLRRYF.

The V call is TRBV9, the J call TRBJ2-5; D is unresolved. Germline-derived CDR1 and CDR2 are SGDLS and YYNGEE. The length of the CDR3 is 14 residues. V was trimmed by 0 bases and J by 5 bases, leaving 11 bases between them. The CDR3 bases are TGTGCCAGCAGCGTAGCCGCTGGTACGGAGACCCAGTACTTC. Its protein product is CASSVAAGTETQYF.

The chain combines TRBV10-3 with TRBJ1-1; the D is unclear. The V end was cut by 6 bases, the J end by 1 base, with 9 bases between. The V gene's germline CDR1 is ENHRY and CDR2 SYGVKD. This CDR3 is built from 13 residues. The CDR3 sequence: CAIRQLENTEAFF. For the CDR3, the DNA is TGTGCCATCAGACAGTTAGAGAACACTGAAGCTTTCTTT.

The V and J genes are TRBV20-1 and TRBJ1-5; a possible D gene is TRBD1 (5 bases). This CDR3 is built from 18 residues. Trimming shortened V by 0 bases and J by 7 bases, and 25 bases separated the two germline ends. The germline V gene has CDR1 DFQATT and CDR2 SNEGSKA (reference sequence). This CDR3 reads CSARDRQGNGYWEQPQHF. The CDR3 DNA sequence: TGCAGTGCTAGAGATCGGCAGGGCAACGGTTATTGGGAACAGCCCCAGCATTTT.

This clonotype was detected a few times. The chain uses TRBV2 and TRBJ2-2; unclear D gene. The CDR3 length is 15 residues. Germline CDR1 SNHLY, CDR2 FYNNEI. Trimming took off 7 bases at V and 1 base at J, with 13 bases between the two ends. DNA of the CDR3: TGTGCCAGCATGGGGAACCCATTGAACACCGGGGAGCTGTTTTTT. Translation: CASMGNPLNTGELFF.

The chain has TRBV9 and TRBJ1-3, with 8 bases that match TRBD1. Per the germline V gene, CDR1 is SGDLS and CDR2 is YYNGEE. The ends lost 4 bases at V and 0 bases at J; junction bases unmatched: 9. This CDR3 has 17 residues. The CDR3, as DNA: TGTGCCAGCAGCTCATCGGACAGGGAGACCTCTGGAAACACCATATATTTT. This translates into CASSSSDRETSGNTIYF.

The chain uses TRBV7-6 and TRBJ2-2; 7 bases align to TRBD2. The CDR3 runs 15 residues. V was clipped by 4 bases and J by 8 bases; unmatched bases: 10. CDR1 is SGHVS, CDR2 FNYEAQ, per germline. DNA for the CDR3: TGTGCCAGCAGCTGGGGGGGGTACAAGCTAGGGGAGCTGTTTTTT. This translates into CASSWGGYKLGELFF.

This chain uses TRBV6-5 with TRBJ1-1; maybe TRBD1 (6 bases). Germline assignment: CDR1 MNHEY and CDR2 SVGAGI. This CDR3 has 15 residues. V lost 5 bases, J lost 4 bases, and 17 bases lay in between. The CDR3 here is CASSQTQGRVTEAFF. The CDR3 DNA is TGTGCCAGCAGTCAAACACAGGGCCGAGTCACTGAAGCTTTCTTT.

This clonotype was seen more than once but under ten times. The J gene is TRBJ2-3, the V gene TRBV5-4, with D uncertain. This CDR3 region has 15 residues. Germline CDR1 and CDR2: SGHNT and YYREEE (reference sequence). The V and J ends lost 1 base and 3 bases respectively, with 12 bases between them. This CDR3 reads CASSLRMAGTDTQYF. In DNA form, the CDR3 reads TGTGCCAGCAGCTTGAGGATGGCTGGGACAGATACGCAGTATTTT.

In this sample, this clonotype turned up a few times. The chain carries TRBV30 and TRBJ2-3; D perhaps matches TRBD2 (6 bases). The germline gives CDR1 GTSNPN, CDR2 SVGIG (reference sequence). Trimming shortened V by 1 base and J by 2 bases, and 16 bases separated the two germline ends. This CDR3 is 16 amino acids long. This chain's CDR3 is CAWSGGVSVDTDTQYF. CDR3 sequence (DNA): TGTGCCTGGAGTGGGGGGGTGAGCGTAGACACAGATACGCAGTATTTT.

This chain uses TRBV28 with TRBJ2-7, with TRBD2 matching over 8 bases. In germline, CDR1 is MDHEN, CDR2 SYDVKM. This CDR3 is built from 13 residues. J lost 4 bases, V lost 9 bases, and 8 bases had no gene match. As DNA, the CDR3 is TGTGCCAGTATCAGGGGCGGGGGGTACGAGCAGTACTTC. Protein sequence: CASIRGGGYEQYF.

The table lists this clonotype with a few counts. The chain has TRBV15 and TRBJ2-7, with a tentative D call TRBD1 (5 bases). The CDR3 is 12 residues long. V lost 5 bases, J lost 3 bases, and 8 bases lay in between. Germline values: CDR1 LNHNV, CDR2 YYDKDF (reference sequence). The CDR3 nucleotides are TGTGCCACCAGCGGGCAGGGCTACGAGCAGTACTTC. This codes for CATSGQGYEQYF.

J is TRBJ2-3 and V is TRBV13; D is undetermined. Germline V gives CDR1 PRHDT, CDR2 FYEKMQ (reference sequence). This CDR3 has 14 residues. The V gene lost 1 base and the J gene lost 2 bases, with 7 bases spanning the gap. DNA of the CDR3: TGTGCCAGCAGCTTAGCAGTTGACACAGATACGCAGTATTTT. This gives the protein CASSLAVDTDTQYF. The full variable domain, completed using reference TRBV13 and TRBJ2-3, is AAGVIQSPRHLIKEKRETATLKCYPIPRHDTVYWYQQGPGQDPQFLISFYEKMQSDKGSIPDRFSAQQFSDYHSELNMSSLELGDSALYFCASSLAVDTDTQYFGPGTRLTVL.

In its sample, this clonotype was seen a few times. The chain links TRBV11-2 to TRBJ1-4; no reliable D call. CDR1 is SGHAT and CDR2 is FQNNGV in the germline V gene. V was shortened by 4 bases and J by 2 bases, with 20 bases between the two germline ends. The CDR3 consists of 18 residues. As DNA, the CDR3 is TGTGCCAGCAGCTCCCCGGGCAGGTGGTTTATGACTAATGAAAAACTGTTTTTT. It yields the protein CASSSPGRWFMTNEKLFF.

The chain combines TRBV11-2 with TRBJ1-2, with D unresolved. V was clipped by 1 base and J by 4 bases, with 13 bases between them. Looked up from germline, CDR1 is SGHAT and CDR2 is FQNNGV. The CDR3 length is 15 residues. Here the CDR3 DNA reads TGTGCCAGCAGCTTAGCTAGCGGACCGATCTATGGCTACACCTTC. Encoded protein: CASSLASGPIYGYTF.

The CDR3 nucleotides read TGTGCCAGCAGCGAACTTAGCGGGGCGCCACAAGAGACCCAGTACTTC. Translated, it gives CASSELSGAPQETQYF. V and J are TRBV9 and TRBJ2-5; TRBD2 aligns across 8 bases. V lost 3 bases and J lost 2; bases outside the gene matches: 9. Germline CDR1 and CDR2: SGDLS and YYNGEE. The CDR3 sequence is 16 residues long.

The chain recombines TRBV12-3 or TRBV12-4 with TRBJ2-5; 12 bases are a match to TRBD2. V shed 6 bases and J 0 bases; nucleotides not matched to a gene: 5. There are 16 residues in the CDR3. CDR3 sequence: CASSRSSGGDQETQYF. Here the CDR3 DNA reads TGTGCCAGCAGCCGATCTAGCGGGGGGGACCAAGAGACCCAGTACTTC.

In nucleotides, the CDR3 is TGTGCCAGCAGCTTAATAGGAGCGGGGAATAACGCAGATACGCAGTATTTT. Protein sequence: CASSLIGAGNNADTQYF. J is TRBJ2-3 and V is TRBV7-9; 7 bases are a match to TRBD2. The germline V gene encodes CDR1 SEHNR and CDR2 FQNEAQ (reference sequence). The CDR3 spans 17 residues. V lost 2 bases, J lost 4 bases, and 12 bases stayed unmatched. The full variable domain, completed using reference TRBV7-9 and TRBJ2-3, is DTGVSQNPRHKITKRGQNVTFRCDPISEHNRLYWYRQTLGQGPEFLTYFQNEAQLEKSRLLSDRFSAERPKGSFSTLEIQRTEQGDSAMYLCASSLIGAGNNADTQYFGPGTRLTVL.

This rearrangement joins TRBV7-9 to TRBJ2-2, with D tentatively TRBD1 (6 bases). From germline, CDR1 is SEHNR and CDR2 FQNEAQ (reference sequence). V lost 5 bases and J 0 bases, leaving 13 bases between the germline ends. The CDR3 contains 16 residues. The CDR3 sequence is CASSPWTATNTGELFF. The CDR3 DNA reads TGTGCCAGCAGCCCTTGGACAGCCACGAACACCGGGGAGCTGTTTTTT.

In DNA form, the CDR3 reads TGTGCCAGCAGTGACTCTGGCCTGGTCGATGAGCAGTTCTTC. It is translated as CASSDSGLVDEQFF. The genes are TRBV4-2 and TRBJ2-7; D is unclear. TRBJ2-1 matches the DNA end more closely, so the J call is doubtful. The CDR3 is 14 amino acids. Germline V CDR1 and CDR2: LGHNA, YNFKEQ.